These 6 T cell receptor beta chains came from one sample sequenced in a study of cytomegalovirus exposure and HLA in healthy donors. The data were produced by immunoSEQ multiplex PCR, yet TCRdb's version contains in-frame clones alone and is incomplete. The sample consists of 190,000 or so clones, approximately 84% of them appearing once. Sequencing was done on a sample of PBMCs. The source is a woman under 30 in good health and CMV-seropositive.

V gene TRBV5-4 combines with J gene TRBJ2-3; D gene ambiguous. Germline V gene data show CDR1 as SGHNT and CDR2 as YYREEE (reference sequence). Trimming removed 4 bases from V and 0 bases from J, with 3 bases in between. This CDR3 has 12 residues. CDR3 sequence: CASSLSTDTQYF. The CDR3 nucleotides are TGTGCCAGCAGCCTAAGCACAGATACGCAGTATTTT.

The J gene is TRBJ2-2, the V gene TRBV7-2; 10 bases match TRBD1. CDR3 size: 16 residues. From germline, CDR1 is SGHTA and CDR2 FQGNSA. The V segment lost 1 base and the J segment 4 bases; nucleotides outside the gene matches: 3. The CDR3 loop reads CASSLGQGAPTGELFF. In DNA, the CDR3 is TGTGCCAGCAGCTTAGGACAGGGGGCGCCCACCGGGGAGCTGTTTTTT.

CDR3 DNA: TGCGCCAGCAGCCAAGGATGGTCGGGGGTCGGCACAGATACGCAGTATTTT. Translation: CASSQGWSGVGTDTQYF. The rearrangement uses TRBV4-1 and TRBJ2-3; the D gene is possibly TRBD2 (6 bases). Germline V gene lookup returns CDR1 MGHRA and CDR2 YSYEKL. Trimming shortened V by 1 base and J by 1 base, and 15 bases separated the two germline ends. This CDR3 has 17 amino acids.

The genes are TRBV29-1 and TRBJ2-2; possibly TRBD2 for D (6 bases). The CDR3 length is 18 residues. Germline assignment: CDR1 SQVTM and CDR2 ANQGSEA. The ends were cut back, 2 bases at V and 1 base at J, with 20 bases in the middle. The DNA for the CDR3 is TGCAGCGTTGAATGGCTGGGCGGGGCGGGTCGGAACACCGGGGAGCTGTTTTTT. This gives the protein CSVEWLGGAGRNTGELFF.

The CDR3 sequence: CASRPVSGTEAFF. In nucleotides, the CDR3 is TGTGCCAGCAGACCGGTGTCGGGCACTGAAGCTTTCTTT. V is TRBV11-1 and J is TRBJ1-1; D call uncertain. The V and J ends lost 6 bases and 4 bases respectively, with 12 bases between them. The CDR3 has 13 amino acids. Per germline, CDR1 SGHAT and CDR2 FQDESV (reference sequence).

The gene calls are TRBV2 and TRBJ2-3; TRBD2 is a possible D gene (7 bases). The CDR3 runs 13 residues. The germline CDR1 and CDR2 sequences are SNHLY and FYNNEI. The ends were cut back, 7 bases at V and 4 bases at J, with 12 bases in the middle. The CDR3 nucleotides read TGTGCCAGCAATGTGCGGGGGCCAGATACGCAGTATTTT. Translating gives CASNVRGPDTQYF.